These 27 T cell receptor beta chains originate from one sample sequenced in a study of graft-versus-host responses after intestinal transplantation. Method: immunoSEQ multiplex PCR; TCRdb's copy keeps in-frame clones and lacks some. The data contain 95,000 to 110,000 clones, roughly 87% of them singletons. Their antigens are not known. The specimen comprised unstimulated CD4+ T cells sorted from spleen or lymph node cells, sampled before intestinal transplant. These receptors came from a human donor who received an intestinal transplant.

The chain employs TRBV29-1 and TRBJ1-1, with no clear D. Germline V gives CDR1 SQVTM, CDR2 ANQGSEA. The CDR3 consists of 13 residues. The CDR3 protein is CVSVARMNTEAFF. CDR3 nucleotides: TGCGTCTCTGTTGCCAGGATGAACACTGAAGCTTTCTTT.

The V call is TRBV5-4, the J call TRBJ2-3; D uncertain. CDR1 and CDR2 from the germline V gene are SGHNT and YYREEE (reference sequence). The V and J ends lost 2 bases and 2 bases respectively, with 6 bases between them. The CDR3 runs to 13 residues. CDR3 in amino acids: CASSFTDTDTQYF. Written as DNA, the CDR3 is TGTGCCAGCAGCTTCACTGACACAGATACGCAGTATTTT.

The CDR3 here is CASSLVGTSKSTDTQYF. As DNA, the CDR3 is TGCGCCAGCAGCTTGGTGGGGACTAGCAAGAGCACAGATACGCAGTATTTT. The chain links TRBV5-1 to TRBJ2-3, with 9 bases lining up with TRBD2. The CDR3 spans 17 residues. Looked up from germline, CDR1 is SGHRS and CDR2 is YFSETQ. The ends lost 0 bases at V and 0 bases at J; junction bases unmatched: 5.

V and J are TRBV6-5 and TRBJ1-1, with a tentative D call TRBD1 (5 bases). V was clipped by 7 bases and J by 3 bases, with 12 bases between them. Germline CDR1 MNHEY, CDR2 SVGAGI. This CDR3 is built from 13 residues. The CDR3 sequence: CASKFRVDTEAFF. DNA of the CDR3: TGTGCCAGCAAATTCAGGGTTGACACTGAAGCTTTCTTT.

The chain links TRBV30 to TRBJ1-1, with 8 bases matching TRBD1. The CDR3 runs 17 residues. From germline, CDR1 is GTSNPN and CDR2 SVGIG (reference sequence). The V and J ends lost 0 bases and 1 base, in that order; junction bases with no gene match: 10. The CDR3 spells CAWSVRAGTGGNTEAFF. The CDR3 nucleotides read TGTGCCTGGAGTGTACGGGCGGGGACAGGTGGGAACACTGAAGCTTTCTTT.

The chain joins TRBV14 to TRBJ2-5, with 7 bases aligning to TRBD2. This CDR3 is built from 15 residues. Germline assignment: CDR1 SGHDN and CDR2 FVKESK. The ends lost 3 bases at V and 1 base at J; junction bases unmatched: 5. CDR3 nucleotides: TGTGCCAGCAGCCAGCAGCGGGGCTTCCAAGAGACCCAGTACTTC. It is translated as CASSQQRGFQETQYF.

This clone was counted once. V usage is TRBV18 and J usage is TRBJ2-4, with D possibly called TRBD1 or TRBD2 (5 bases each). From germline, CDR1 is KGHSH and CDR2 LQKENI. The CDR3 extends over 15 amino acids. With 6 bases removed from V and 9 bases from J, the gap between germline ends came to 21 bases. This chain's CDR3 is CASSLTGAQRPIQYF. CDR3 DNA sequence: TGTGCCAGCTCCCTCACCGGGGCCCAACGGCCCATTCAGTACTTC. The full variable domain, in which reference TRBV18 and TRBJ2-4 provide the parts outside the CDR3, is NAGVMQNPRHLVRRRGQEARLRCSPMKGHSHVYWYRQLPEEGLKFMVYLQKENIIDESGMPKERFSAEFPKEGPSILRIQQVVRGDSAAYFCASSLTGAQRPIQYFGAGTRLSVL.

The chain couples TRBV18 to TRBJ2-1; D tentatively fits TRBD1 or TRBD2 (5 bases each). The V gene lost 2 bases and the J gene lost 9 bases, with 11 bases spanning the gap. The CDR3 runs to 13 residues. The V gene's germline CDR1 is KGHSH and CDR2 LQKENI. The CDR3 protein is CASSPIEGREQFF. CDR3 DNA sequence: TGTGCCAGCTCACCAATCGAGGGACGTGAGCAGTTCTTC.

The J gene is TRBJ2-5, the V gene TRBV5-4; TRBD2 aligns across 14 bases. Germline V gene lookup returns CDR1 SGHNT and CDR2 YYREEE (reference sequence). V lost 5 bases and J lost 2; bases outside the gene matches: 8. The CDR3 covers 17 residues. The CDR3 DNA follows: TGTGCCAGCAGGTTAAGACTAGCGGGAGGGGATCAAGAGACCCAGTACTTC. This codes for CASRLRLAGGDQETQYF.

V gene TRBV5-1 combines with J gene TRBJ2-5; 8 bases are a match to TRBD1. The length of the CDR3 is 15 residues. With 3 bases clipped from V and 5 bases from J, the junction kept 9 bases outside the gene matches. The V gene's germline CDR1 is SGHRS and CDR2 YFSETQ. CDR3 coding DNA: TGCGCCAGCAGCTCCGGACAGGGCGTGCGGGAGACCCAGTACTTC. This gives the protein CASSSGQGVRETQYF.

The chain is built from TRBV6-1 and TRBJ2-7; D is unresolved. Germline values: CDR1 MNHNS, CDR2 SASEGT. The CDR3 has 11 amino acids. The ends were cut back, 5 bases at V and 4 bases at J, with 6 bases in the middle. CDR3 sequence (DNA): TGTGCCAGCAGTTCGCATTACGAGCAGTACTTC. Amino acid sequence: CASSSHYEQYF.

The chain has TRBV18 and TRBJ2-7, with D maybe TRBD2 (6 bases). Deletions cut 4 bases from V and 2 bases from J, with 12 bases between. Germline assignment: CDR1 KGHSH and CDR2 LQKENI. This CDR3 has 14 amino acids. CDR3 in DNA: TGTGCCAGCTCACAGGAGGGGCCCCCCTACGAGCAGTACTTC. This gives the protein CASSQEGPPYEQYF.

The chain combines TRBV28 with TRBJ2-1; 14 bases are shared with TRBD2. The V gene's germline CDR1 is MDHEN and CDR2 SYDVKM. Trimming removed 6 bases from V and 9 bases from J; junction bases left unmatched: 10. The CDR3 runs to 16 residues. This CDR3 reads CASSPNGLAGGAEQFF. Here the CDR3 DNA reads TGTGCCAGCAGCCCCAATGGACTAGCGGGAGGAGCTGAGCAGTTCTTC.

The rearrangement links TRBV4-2 to TRBJ1-6; TRBD1 agrees at 7 bases. The ends lost 4 bases at V and 8 bases at J; junction bases unmatched: 11. CDR1 is LGHNA, CDR2 YNFKEQ, per germline. The CDR3 contains 16 residues. The CDR3 reads CASSLTGSIMDSPLHF. CDR3 DNA sequence: TGTGCCAGCAGCCTGACAGGGAGTATTATGGATTCACCCCTCCACTTT.

The chain combines TRBV2 with TRBJ2-2; D is unclear. Germline assignment: CDR1 SNHLY and CDR2 FYNNEI. This CDR3 has 13 residues. Trimming cost V 7 bases and J 6 bases, with 12 bases left between them. CDR3 coding DNA: TGTGCCAGCACCCGATATTTGGCCGGGGAGCTGTTTTTT. Protein product: CASTRYLAGELFF.

The chain recombines TRBV5-1 with TRBJ2-5; weak D call: TRBD1 (6 bases). Per germline, CDR1 SGHRS and CDR2 YFSETQ. This CDR3 has 14 residues. Between the trimmed V and J ends, which lost 2 bases and 3 bases, there was a span of 11 bases. For the CDR3, the DNA is TGCGCCAGCAGCTTTCCGGGACAAGAAGAGACCCAGTACTTC. Protein product: CASSFPGQEETQYF.

The rearrangement links TRBV11-3 to TRBJ2-1; possibly TRBD2 for D (5 bases). The germline CDR1 and CDR2 sequences are SGHNT and YENEEA. The CDR3 extends over 15 amino acids. Trimming stripped 5 bases from V and 3 bases from J, with 14 bases between. The CDR3 region has the DNA TGTGCCAGCAGCCCCTCCAGCGGTGACTACAATGAGCAGTTCTTC. This sequence encodes CASSPSSGDYNEQFF.

As to this clone: The junction does not match germline at one end; this may be a read error. The rearrangement joins TRBV27 to TRBJ2-7; possibly TRBD1 for D (6 bases). The CDR3 length is 15 residues. Germline V gives CDR1 MNHEY, CDR2 SMNVEV (reference sequence). The CDR3 DNA follows: TGTGCCAGCAGTATATCAGGGGCAGGGTCCTACGAGCAGTACTTC. It encodes CASSISGAGSYEQYF.

This rearrangement joins TRBV27 to TRBJ2-3, with D unclear. Trimming removed 5 bases from V and 1 base from J, with 10 bases in between. The CDR3 loop spans 14 amino acids. Germline CDR1 is MNHEY and CDR2 is SMNVEV (reference sequence). CDR3 nucleotide sequence: TGTGCCAGCAGTGGTCAGCAGGGCACAGATACGCAGTATTTT. Its translation: CASSGQQGTDTQYF.

The chain is built from TRBV5-1 and TRBJ1-1; no firm D call. Deletions cut 3 bases from V and 8 bases from J, with 8 bases between. This CDR3 is built from 11 residues. Germline CDR1 reads SGHRS; CDR2 reads YFSETQ. The CDR3 loop reads CASSSTAEAFF. The DNA of the CDR3 is TGCGCCAGCAGCTCCACAGCAGAAGCTTTCTTT. Complete variable domain (other parts from reference TRBV5-1 and TRBJ1-1): KAGVTQTPRYLIKTRGQQVTLSCSPISGHRSVSWYQQTPGQGLQFLFEYFSETQRNKGNFPGRFSGRQFSNSRSEMNVSTLELGDSALYLCASSSTAEAFFGQGTRLTVV.

The CDR3 reads CASSRLNTGELFF. The CDR3 coding sequence is TGTGCCAGCAGTCGATTGAACACCGGGGAGCTGTTTTTT. This sequence joins TRBV27 and TRBJ2-2; unclear D gene. Trimming stripped 5 bases from V and 1 base from J, with 5 bases between. Germline CDR1 MNHEY, CDR2 SMNVEV (reference sequence). The CDR3 length is 13 residues.

The chain has TRBV7-9 and TRBJ1-2; D is ambiguous. Germline V gene data show CDR1 as SEHNR and CDR2 as FQNEAQ (reference sequence). Trimming cost V 1 base and J 1 base, with 7 bases left between them. The CDR3 totals 14 residues. The CDR3 coding sequence is TGTGCCAGCAGCTTAGATCCCAATAACTATGGCTACACCTTC. Encoded protein: CASSLDPNNYGYTF.

In this sample, this clone turned up a few times. The rearrangement uses TRBV5-6 and TRBJ1-6; D is uncertain. The V gene lost 2 bases and the J gene lost 0 bases, with 9 bases spanning the gap. The CDR3 is made up of 16 amino acids. Germline values: CDR1 SGHDT, CDR2 YYEEEE. The CDR3 DNA is TGTGCCAGCAGCTTTGCAGCAAACTCCTATAATTCACCCCTCCACTTT. Protein sequence: CASSFAANSYNSPLHF.

V usage is TRBV21-1 and J usage is TRBJ2-1. TRBV21-1 is flagged as a pseudogene. This CDR3 comprises 13 residues. The CDR3 nucleotides are TGTGCCTCGCCAAGGCCCAGCACATCTGAGCAGTTCTTC. As protein: CASPRPSTSEQFF.

The rearrangement joins TRBV7-3 to TRBJ1-1, with D hard to call. The CDR3 sequence is 13 residues long. Germline V CDR1 and CDR2: SGHTA, FQGTGA. The V end lost 1 base, the J end lost 3 bases, and 6 bases lay between the germline ends. CDR3 amino acids: CASSLIGDTEAFF. Here the CDR3 DNA reads TGTGCCAGCAGCTTAATAGGTGACACTGAAGCTTTCTTT.

This sequence joins TRBV10-1 and TRBJ2-3; D is ambiguous. The germline V and J ends were trimmed by 6 bases and 9 bases, with 22 bases remaining between them. Germline lookup yields CDR1 WNHNN and CDR2 SYGVQD (reference sequence). This CDR3 region has 15 residues. CDR3 bases: TGCGCCAGCAGGGAGCCCCTCCATACAGATAGAACGCAGTATTTT. Translated: CASREPLHTDRTQYF.

CDR3 sequence: CASRVGNTGGNTIYF. In DNA form, the CDR3 reads TGTGCCAGCAGGGTCGGGAATACAGGTGGAAACACCATATATTTT. The chain uses TRBV28 and TRBJ1-3; a possible D gene is TRBD1 (5 bases). The germline gives CDR1 MDHEN, CDR2 SYDVKM. V was trimmed by 6 bases and J by 3 bases, leaving 15 bases between them. The CDR3 covers 15 residues. The full variable domain, rest sourced from reference TRBV28 and TRBJ1-3, is DVKVTQSSRYLVKRTGEKVFLECVQDMDHENMFWYRQDPGLGLRLIYFSYDVKMKEKGDIPEGYSVSREKKERFSLILESASTNQTSMYLCASRVGNTGGNTIYFGEGSWLTVV.